Listed below are T cell receptor beta chains from one sample, sequenced in a study of cytomegalovirus exposure and HLA in healthy donors. Repertoires were generated with immunoSEQ multiplex PCR, while TCRdb's copy carries only in-frame clones and drops some. The sample carries about 110,000 clones, roughly four fifths recorded once. Source material: PBMCs. These receptors were obtained from a man over 45 in good health and CMV-seronegative. CDR3s include the opening cysteine and the closing phenylalanine or tryptophan.

v_gene: TRBV27
CDR3aa: CASSFGLNSNQPQHF

v_gene: TRBV2
CDR3aa: CASTRARVNQPQHF

v_gene: TRBV5-6
CDR3aa: CASSVRQGLALHF

v_gene: TRBV5-4
CDR3aa: CASSLGGRDTEAFF

v_gene: TRBV15
CDR3aa: CATSRQGSVYEQYF

v_gene: TRBV4-2
CDR3aa: CASSQDSAGYQPQHF

v_gene: TRBV9
CDR3aa: CASSPRGGQGAYNSPLHF

v_gene: TRBV19
CDR3aa: CASTQWGPGQGSYEQYF

v_gene: TRBV28
CDR3aa: CASKEGAGGNPEAFF

v_gene: TRBV4-1
CDR3aa: CASSQEGVDTQYF

v_gene: TRBV5-4
CDR3aa: CASSLVGAGYGYTF

v_gene: TRBV7-9
CDR3aa: CSSSLARVEAFF

v_gene: TRBV6-6
CDR3aa: CASSHRAPGNTIYF

v_gene: TRBV7-3
CDR3aa: CASSQGEAETQYF

v_gene: TRBV15
CDR3aa: CATSRDRVGYQETQYF

v_gene: TRBV9
CDR3aa: CASSGGDRLNTEAFF

v_gene: TRBV5-5
CDR3aa: CASSPTTVNTEAFF

v_gene: TRBV30
CDR3aa: CAWRGGQPANVLTF

v_gene: TRBV6-6
CDR3aa: CASRPGTGGNYGYTF

v_gene: TRBV6-1
CDR3aa: CASSWDRGTEAFF

v_gene: TRBV4-2
CDR3aa: CASSQDAPGGKLYGYTF

v_gene: TRBV5-1
CDR3aa: CASTGTEGVTGELFF

v_gene: TRBV6-1
CDR3aa: CASSELGTGSSYEQYF

v_gene: TRBV5-6
CDR3aa: CASSVEETGLGAFF

v_gene: TRBV6-6
CDR3aa: CASSLGTGKSPLHF

v_gene: TRBV5-5
CDR3aa: CASSRLATQETQYF

v_gene: TRBV19
CDR3aa: CASSTPGQRYGYTF

v_gene: TRBV18
CDR3aa: CASSPSRDNEQFF

v_gene: TRBV5-1
CDR3aa: CASSFTGGFTDTQYF

v_gene: TRBV5-1
CDR3aa: CASSLGLIASSGNTIYF

v_gene: TRBV27
CDR3aa: CASSSRAGRFVDTEAFF

v_gene: TRBV11-2
CDR3aa: CASRPGIQTYEQYF

v_gene: TRBV10-3
CDR3aa: CAISESGLAGGGSSYNEQFF

v_gene: TRBV6-4
CDR3aa: CASSLNPGSFSGYTF

v_gene: TRBV2
CDR3aa: CASREGTGEQYF

v_gene: TRBV7-9
CDR3aa: CASSLARDGYTF

v_gene: TRBV29-1
CDR3aa: CSVARGRDQPQHF

v_gene: TRBV19
CDR3aa: CASSIVAGSNQPQHF

v_gene: TRBV2
CDR3aa: CASSGHPRGSQLMMNTEAFF

v_gene: TRBV4-1
CDR3aa: CASSQEGPQAGDTQYF

v_gene: TRBV27
CDR3aa: CASGRDASSYNSPLHF

v_gene: TRBV19
CDR3aa: CASSHFPGLRNEQFF

v_gene: TRBV7-3
CDR3aa: CASSLTPGIAEAFF

v_gene: TRBV6-1
CDR3aa: CASSVSRATEAFF

v_gene: TRBV7-2
CDR3aa: CASANRGDTEAFF

v_gene: TRBV5-6
CDR3aa: CASSLGWETYGYTF

v_gene: TRBV19
CDR3aa: CASSPGTGQIPSGANVLTF

v_gene: TRBV2
CDR3aa: CASSAQGGRRTNYGYTF

v_gene: TRBV2
CDR3aa: CASNRLGPSGGGYTF

v_gene: TRBV7-3
CDR3aa: CASSTGQGTYNEQFF

v_gene: TRBV19
CDR3aa: CASKAGRGEEAFF

v_gene: TRBV6-1
CDR3aa: CASSGDRGETQYF

v_gene: TRBV5-1
CDR3aa: CASSPPLDTGELFF

v_gene: TRBV11-2
CDR3aa: CASSLGQGHNYGYTF